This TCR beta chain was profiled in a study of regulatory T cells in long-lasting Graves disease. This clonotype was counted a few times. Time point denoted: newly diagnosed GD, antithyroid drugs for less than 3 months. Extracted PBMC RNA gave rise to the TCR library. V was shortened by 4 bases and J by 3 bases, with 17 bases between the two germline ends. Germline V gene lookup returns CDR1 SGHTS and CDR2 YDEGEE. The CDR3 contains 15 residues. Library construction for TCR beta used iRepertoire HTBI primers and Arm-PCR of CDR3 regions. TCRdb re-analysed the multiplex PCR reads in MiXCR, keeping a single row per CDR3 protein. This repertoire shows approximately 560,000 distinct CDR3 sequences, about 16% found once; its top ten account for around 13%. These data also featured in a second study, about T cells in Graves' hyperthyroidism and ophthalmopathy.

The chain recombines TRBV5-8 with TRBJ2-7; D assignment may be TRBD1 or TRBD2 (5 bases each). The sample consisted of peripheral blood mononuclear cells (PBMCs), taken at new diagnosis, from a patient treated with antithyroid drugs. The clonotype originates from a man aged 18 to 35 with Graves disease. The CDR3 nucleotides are TGTGCCAGCAGCGGTGGGGGAGATTTTGGCTACGAGCAGTACTTC. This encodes CASSGGGDFGYEQYF. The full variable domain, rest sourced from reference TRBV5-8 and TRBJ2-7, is EAGVTQSPTHLIKTRGQQATLRCSPISGHTSVYWYQQALGLGLQFLLWYDEGEERNRGNFPPRFSGRQFPNYSSELNVNALELEDSALYLCASSGGGDFGYEQYFGPGTRLTVT.